Listed here are 22 T cell receptor beta chains from one sample, sequenced in a study of cytomegalovirus exposure and HLA in healthy donors. PCR amplification relied on 60 Vbeta primers (plus 13 Jbeta primers). Generated by immunoSEQ multiplex PCR, the TCRdb table keeps only in-frame clones and is missing some. The data hold about 170,000 clones, with approximately 78% observed a single time. The sequencing sample was made of PBMCs. These receptors were obtained from a girl aged 2 to 9 in good health and CMV-seropositive.

V is TRBV30 and J is TRBJ1-2; 8 nucleotides agree with TRBD1. CDR1 and CDR2 from the germline V gene are GTSNPN and SVGIG (reference sequence). After removal of 4 bases from V and 8 bases from J, the junction contained 15 bases not matched to a gene. The CDR3 loop spans 15 amino acids. The CDR3 reads CAWKRTGMMIVGYTF. Here the CDR3 DNA reads TGTGCCTGGAAACGGACAGGGATGATGATCGTCGGCTACACCTTC.

This rearrangement joins TRBV25-1 to TRBJ1-1; no reliable D call. Trimming removed 3 bases from V and 10 bases from J, with 12 bases in between. From germline, CDR1 is MGHDK and CDR2 SYGVNS. This CDR3 contains 12 residues. The chain's CDR3 is CASSDVVLRAFF. In DNA, the CDR3 is TGTGCCAGCAGTGACGTGGTCCTGAGAGCTTTCTTT.

The rearrangement links TRBV9 to TRBJ2-1, with 14 bases that match TRBD2. CDR1 and CDR2 (germline): SGDLS, YYNGEE. V was clipped by 3 bases and J by 10 bases; unmatched bases: 6. This CDR3 is 15 amino acids long. Written as DNA, the CDR3 is TGTGCCAGCAGCGCGACTAGCGGGAGGGCCAGGGAGCAGTTCTTC. As protein: CASSATSGRAREQFF.

The chain employs TRBV29-1 and TRBJ2-5; TRBD2 aligns across 8 bases. There are 14 residues in the CDR3. The V segment lost 5 bases and the J segment 7 bases; nucleotides outside the gene matches: 12. Germline V CDR1 and CDR2: SQVTM, ANQGSEA. The CDR3 DNA sequence: TGCAGCGTTCAAGGGGGGACTAGAACGGCGACCCAGTACTTC. Translation gives CSVQGGTRTATQYF.

The rearrangement uses TRBV7-8 and TRBJ2-5; unclear D gene. CDR3 length: 12 amino acids. Germline V CDR1 and CDR2: SGHVS, FQNEAQ. Trimming left V 5 bases short and J 5 bases short, with 9 bases between. CDR3 sequence reads: CASSPLSETQYF. The CDR3 DNA is TGTGCCAGCAGCCCTCTGTCGGAGACCCAGTACTTC.

V is TRBV27 and J is TRBJ2-7; D perhaps matches TRBD2 (5 bases). The CDR3 is 13 residues long. Germline values: CDR1 MNHEY, CDR2 SMNVEV (reference sequence). Trimming cost V 3 bases and J 3 bases, with 9 bases left between them. The CDR3 here is CASSFASSYEQYF. The CDR3 DNA is TGTGCCAGCAGTTTCGCTAGCAGCTACGAGCAGTACTTC.

V and J are TRBV7-9 and TRBJ1-1; 7 nucleotides align to TRBD1. The trim removed 5 bases at V and 1 base at J, leaving 7 bases unmatched. The CDR3 totals 15 residues. The germline CDR1 and CDR2 sequences are SEHNR and FQNEAQ (reference sequence). CDR3 nucleotide sequence: TGTGCCAGCAGCCGCACCGGGACAGCGAACACTGAAGCTTTCTTT. It specifies CASSRTGTANTEAFF.

The chain couples TRBV9 to TRBJ1-2; TRBD1 is a possible D gene (5 bases). The CDR3 extends over 13 amino acids. The germline V gene has CDR1 SGDLS and CDR2 YYNGEE. Trimming shortened V by 0 bases and J by 2 bases, and 5 bases separated the two germline ends. The CDR3 loop is CASSVGTNYGYTF. CDR3 bases: TGTGCCAGCAGCGTAGGGACAAACTATGGCTACACCTTC.

J is TRBJ1-2 and V is TRBV7-9; D remains ambiguous. Germline V gene sequence: CDR1 SEHNR, CDR2 FQNEAQ (reference sequence). V lost 1 base to trimming and J lost 8 bases, with 14 bases between them. The CDR3 contains 14 residues. The CDR3 DNA sequence: TGTGCCAGCAGCTTAGTTGAAGAGGCTACGGGCTACACCTTC. This translates into CASSLVEEATGYTF. The entire variable domain, with the rest obtained from reference TRBV7-9 and TRBJ1-2, is as follows: DTGVSQNPRHKITKRGQNVTFRCDPISEHNRLYWYRQTLGQGPEFLTYFQNEAQLEKSRLLSDRFSAERPKGSFSTLEIQRTEQGDSAMYLCASSLVEEATGYTFGSGTRLTVV.

The V call is TRBV5-1, the J call TRBJ2-7; 9 nucleotides line up with TRBD2. Per germline, CDR1 SGHRS and CDR2 YFSETQ. The CDR3 covers 18 residues. Trimming at V came to 2 bases and at J to 0 bases, leaving 12 bases not matched to a gene. The CDR3 region has the DNA TGCGCCAGCAGCTTTTCTTATAAAGCGGGAGGCAGCTCCTACGAGCAGTACTTC. Its translation is CASSFSYKAGGSSYEQYF. The complete variable domain, with remaining parts taken from reference TRBV5-1 and TRBJ2-7, reads KAGVTQTPRYLIKTRGQQVTLSCSPISGHRSVSWYQQTPGQGLQFLFEYFSETQRNKGNFPGRFSGRQFSNSRSEMNVSTLELGDSALYLCASSFSYKAGGSSYEQYFGPGTRLTVT.

The CDR3 nucleotides read TGTGCCTGGAGTGTTCAGGGGACCTACACCTTC. Its protein product is CAWSVQGTYTF. The chain is built from TRBV30 and TRBJ1-2; maybe TRBD1 (6 bases). The CDR3 is made up of 11 amino acids. Trimming took 0 bases from V and 10 from J, leaving 9 bases between them. CDR1 and CDR2 from the germline V gene are GTSNPN and SVGIG (reference sequence).

This chain links TRBV30 with TRBJ1-1; no clear D gene. Germline CDR1 and CDR2: GTSNPN and SVGIG (reference sequence). With 4 bases removed from V and 1 base from J, the gap between germline ends came to 10 bases. CDR3 size: 13 residues. The CDR3 here is CAWMREGNTEAFF. CDR3 coding DNA: TGTGCCTGGATGCGGGAGGGGAACACTGAAGCTTTCTTT.

This clone was detected only a few times. V gene TRBV6-4 combines with J gene TRBJ2-3; D perhaps matches TRBD1 (6 bases). The V end lost 6 bases, the J end lost 2 bases, and 12 bases lay between the germline ends. CDR1 and CDR2 (germline): MRHNA, SNTAGT. The CDR3 spans 14 residues. CDR3 DNA sequence: TGTGCCAGCAGCGCTCAGGGGAACACAGATACGCAGTATTTT. Protein sequence: CASSAQGNTDTQYF.

This clone was seen once. The CDR3, as DNA: TGTGCCAGCAGCTTTAGGACTAGCGGACAAGAGACCCAGTACTTC. This gives the protein CASSFRTSGQETQYF. The rearrangement uses TRBV7-6 and TRBJ2-5, with 10 bases identical to TRBD2. The germline gives CDR1 SGHVS, CDR2 FNYEAQ. The V segment lost 3 bases and the J segment 2 bases; nucleotides outside the gene matches: 3. This CDR3 is 15 amino acids long.

The chain is built from TRBV5-4 and TRBJ1-1; 7 nucleotides line up with TRBD1. V shed 2 bases, J shed 0 bases, and the junction held 7 bases outside the gene matches. The germline V gene encodes CDR1 SGHNT and CDR2 YYREEE (reference sequence). This CDR3 is 16 amino acids long. The DNA of the CDR3 is TGTGCCAGCAGCTTAACAGGGGTCTCTATGAACACTGAAGCTTTCTTT. Translating gives CASSLTGVSMNTEAFF.

The V call is TRBV12-5, the J call TRBJ1-2; 8 positions agree with TRBD1. CDR1 is LGHNT and CDR2 is FRNRAP in the germline V gene. This CDR3 region has 15 residues. V lost 1 base, J lost 10 bases, and 11 bases stayed unmatched. CDR3: CASGLAWDRLRSYTF. CDR3 bases: TGTGCTAGTGGTTTGGCGTGGGACAGGTTGCGTTCCTACACCTTC.

The V call is TRBV11-2, the J call TRBJ2-1, with a tentative D call TRBD1 (6 bases). CDR1 is SGHAT, CDR2 FQNNGV, per germline. Trimming stripped 0 bases from V and 9 bases from J, with 9 bases between. The CDR3 has 13 amino acids. For the CDR3, the DNA is TGTGCCAGCAGCTTAGATGCGACAGGTGAGCAGTTCTTC. It specifies CASSLDATGEQFF.

This sequence joins TRBV5-1 and TRBJ2-5; tentatively, D is TRBD2 (6 bases). The CDR3 extends over 12 amino acids. The germline V gene has CDR1 SGHRS and CDR2 YFSETQ. Trimming pared 5 bases from V and 10 bases from J, leaving 15 bases between. The CDR3 sequence: CASRLGTRSQYF. CDR3 bases: TGCGCCAGCAGACTCGGGACTCGGAGCCAGTACTTC. Filled out from reference TRBV5-1 and TRBJ2-5, the complete variable domain reads KAGVTQTPRYLIKTRGQQVTLSCSPISGHRSVSWYQQTPGQGLQFLFEYFSETQRNKGNFPGRFSGRQFSNSRSEMNVSTLELGDSALYLCASRLGTRSQYFGPGTRLLVL.

The rearrangement uses TRBV27 and TRBJ1-1; D is uncertain. Trimming shortened V by 3 bases and J by 1 base, and 9 bases separated the two germline ends. This CDR3 is built from 14 residues. Germline V gene lookup returns CDR1 MNHEY and CDR2 SMNVEV (reference sequence). CDR3 sequence reads: CASSFHGENTEAFF. For the CDR3, the DNA is TGTGCCAGCAGTTTCCACGGGGAGAACACTGAAGCTTTCTTT.

This clone has more than one count but fewer than ten. This chain joins TRBV2 and TRBJ2-3; the match to TRBD1 covers 10 bases. The CDR3 covers 14 residues. Trimming cost V 4 bases and J 5 bases; bases outside gene matches: 3. CDR1 SNHLY and CDR2 FYNNEI come from the germline V gene. The CDR3 nucleotides are TGTGCCAGCAGTGCTGGGACAGGGGAAGATACGCAGTATTTT. Translation: CASSAGTGEDTQYF.

The chain combines TRBV19 with TRBJ2-3; 9 nucleotides match TRBD1. The CDR3 consists of 16 residues. Losses at the gene ends were 4 bases for V and 3 bases for J; bases not matched to a gene: 8. CDR1 is LNHDA, CDR2 SQIVND, per germline (reference sequence). As DNA, the CDR3 is TGTGCCAGTAGTACCGGGGACAGGGCGAGGACAGATACGCAGTATTTT. This codes for CASSTGDRARTDTQYF.

CDR3 nucleotides: TGTGCCAGCTCACCCGGGGTCGTAGATACGCAGTATTTT. Residues: CASSPGVVDTQYF. The rearrangement joins TRBV18 to TRBJ2-3; TRBD2 is a possible D gene (5 bases). Trimming pared 3 bases from V and 5 bases from J, leaving 9 bases between. The CDR3 consists of 13 residues. The germline CDR1 and CDR2 sequences are KGHSH and LQKENI.